This TCR beta chain appears in the sequencing data of a study of cytomegalovirus exposure and HLA in healthy donors. In the study overall: Drawn from HLA-typed donors, approximately 86 million unique TCRs were held in an early data release. Most genotyped donors, around 78% of around 370, had Caucasian-associated genetic ancestry.

Researchers ran the PCR with 60 Vbeta and 13 Jbeta primers. Clones were read by immunoSEQ multiplex PCR, and TCRdb kept only the in-frame ones, dropping some. The sample yields about 170,000 clones, roughly 70% seen once. Study-level findings and limits: A later analysis showed TCR association rates differing by HLA locus, peaking at DRB1 and lowest at HLA-C. The classifier, whose performance was assessed in both the original and validation cohorts, reportedly diagnosed cytomegalovirus status with high specificity and sensitivity.

Remarks on this clone: Its antigen is unknown.

Germline CDR1 and CDR2: GTSNPN and SVGIG (reference sequence). The trim removed 2 bases at V and 7 bases at J, leaving 6 bases unmatched. The CDR3 sequence is 14 residues long. The source is a middle-aged man in good health and CMV-seropositive. The chain employs TRBV30 and TRBJ1-5, with 9 bases aligning to TRBD1. The sample was PBMCs. DNA of the CDR3: TGTGCCTGGAGTATAGGGACAGGGAGGCAGCCCCAGCATTTT. Residues: CAWSIGTGRQPQHF.